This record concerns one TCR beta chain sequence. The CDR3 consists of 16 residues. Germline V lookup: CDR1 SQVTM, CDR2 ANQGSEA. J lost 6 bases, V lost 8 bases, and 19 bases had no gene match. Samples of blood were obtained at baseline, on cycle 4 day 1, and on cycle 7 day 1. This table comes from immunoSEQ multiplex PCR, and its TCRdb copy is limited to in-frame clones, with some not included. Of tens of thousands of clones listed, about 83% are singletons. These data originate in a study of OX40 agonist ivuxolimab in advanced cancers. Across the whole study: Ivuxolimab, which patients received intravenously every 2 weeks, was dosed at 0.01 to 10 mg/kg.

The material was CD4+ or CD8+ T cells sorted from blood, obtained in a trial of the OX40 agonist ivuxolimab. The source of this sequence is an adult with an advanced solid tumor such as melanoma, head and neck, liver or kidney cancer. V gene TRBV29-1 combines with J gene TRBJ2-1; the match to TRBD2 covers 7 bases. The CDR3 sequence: CSYSWPSGLRGNEQFF. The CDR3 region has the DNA TGCAGCTATTCGTGGCCTAGCGGACTTCGCGGCAATGAGCAGTTCTTC.